The 20 T cell receptor beta chains below all came from one sample that was sequenced in a study of T-cell memory formation after mild COVID-19. TCRdb reprocessed the 5' RACE reads via MiXCR and lists one record per CDR3 protein. The repertoire holds over 40,000 distinct CDR3 sequences, 10% to 15% seen once, with almost 25% in the top ten. Sequencing input: PBMCs or a T cell subset sorted from them (not recorded which). The receptor source for this set is a man aged 18 to 29 who had mild COVID-19 (a few samples of this study predate the infection). Cell type and time point are not known.

The chain links TRBV5-4 to TRBJ1-2, with 7 bases that match TRBD1. Germline V gene data show CDR1 as SGHNT and CDR2 as YYREEE (reference sequence). V gave up 6 bases and J gave up 4 bases; unmatched junction bases: 12. The CDR3 is made up of 15 amino acids. CDR3 sequence: CASKDREGSAYGYTF. The CDR3 DNA sequence: TGTGCCAGCAAAGACAGGGAAGGCTCAGCCTATGGCTACACCTTC. Using reference TRBV5-4 and TRBJ1-2 for the parts outside the CDR3, the full variable domain is ETGVTQSPTHLIKTRGQQVTLRCSSQSGHNTVSWYQQALGQGPQFIFQYYREEENGRGNFPPRFSGLQFPNYSSELNVNALELDDSALYLCASKDREGSAYGYTFGSGTRLTVV.

There are a few counts of this clonotype. The chain recombines TRBV7-9 with TRBJ1-1; D possibly corresponds to TRBD1 (6 bases). Trimming shortened V by 5 bases and J by 10 bases, and 14 bases separated the two germline ends. CDR1 and CDR2 (germline): SEHNR, FQNEAQ (reference sequence). The CDR3 covers 12 residues. For the CDR3, the DNA is TGTGCCAGCAGCACGGACAGCCGCACAGCTTTCTTT. Translation: CASSTDSRTAFF.

This clonotype was picked up many times. The chain uses TRBV15 and TRBJ2-3; either TRBD1 or TRBD2 may supply D (5 bases each). The CDR3 consists of 14 residues. CDR1 and CDR2 from the germline V gene are LNHNV and YYDKDF (reference sequence). V shed 9 bases and J shed 0 bases, with 13 bases lying between them. The CDR3 coding sequence is TGTGCCACTACCGAGGGGCATAGCACAGATACGCAGTATTTT. Protein sequence: CATTEGHSTDTQYF.

This clonotype was seen a few times. The V and J genes are TRBV20-1 and TRBJ1-6; TRBD1 matches at 8 bases. The CDR3 contains 13 residues. CDR1 is DFQATT and CDR2 is SNEGSKA in the germline V gene (reference sequence). The ends lost 6 bases at V and 11 bases at J; junction bases unmatched: 9. CDR3 DNA sequence: TGCAGTGCGAAGCCGGGACAGGACACACCCCTCCACTTT. As protein: CSAKPGQDTPLHF.

This clonotype was counted only a few times. This rearrangement joins TRBV5-5 to TRBJ1-3; TRBD1 is a possible D gene (5 bases). Germline V gives CDR1 SGHKS, CDR2 YYEKEE (reference sequence). V lost 4 bases and J lost 4, with 12 bases in between. The CDR3 is made up of 14 amino acids. The CDR3 here is CASSRREAGNTIYF. The CDR3 DNA follows: TGTGCCAGCAGCCGCAGGGAGGCCGGAAACACCATATATTTT.

This clonotype was seen only a few times. The chain joins TRBV6-2 or TRBV6-3 to TRBJ1-5; D is unclear. Germline lookup yields CDR1 MNHEY and CDR2 SVGEGT. The CDR3 totals 15 residues. Trimming cost V 2 bases and J 2 bases, with 10 bases left between them. The CDR3, as DNA: TGTGCCAGCAGTTACCGTACGGTCCGCAATCAGCCCCAGCATTTT. It encodes CASSYRTVRNQPQHF.

This clonotype was counted many times. The chain uses TRBV20-1 and TRBJ1-1; a weak D match, TRBD1 (5 bases). The CDR3 covers 11 residues. From germline, CDR1 is DFQATT and CDR2 SNEGSKA (reference sequence). The CDR3 here is CSAEGFGEAFF. The CDR3 DNA reads TGCAGCGCGGAGGGGTTTGGTGAAGCTTTCTTT.

Only a few counts were recorded for this clonotype. The chain joins TRBV5-1 to TRBJ2-7; 8 bases line up with TRBD2. V trimming: 4 bases; J trimming: 3 bases; junction bases outside the gene matches: 9. CDR3 size: 15 residues. The germline V gene has CDR1 SGHRS and CDR2 YFSETQ. CDR3 DNA: TGCGCCAGCAGCCCGGGGGGGGCCCTCGACTACGAGCAGTACTTC. Encoded protein: CASSPGGALDYEQYF.

This clonotype appeared many times. The V and J genes are TRBV7-2 and TRBJ1-5; D gene unclear. Looked up from germline, CDR1 is SGHTA and CDR2 is FQGNSA. The CDR3 runs 14 residues. Between the trimmed V and J ends, which lost 2 bases and 7 bases, there was a span of 12 bases. The CDR3 reads CASSLRVQEQPQHF. DNA of the CDR3: TGTGCCAGCAGCTTAAGGGTTCAGGAACAGCCCCAGCATTTT.

The chain recombines TRBV10-3 with TRBJ1-1, with a possible D match to TRBD1 (6 bases). CDR1 and CDR2 (germline): ENHRY, SYGVKD. This CDR3 is 14 amino acids long. The V and J ends lost 11 bases and 6 bases respectively, with 22 bases between them. CDR3 protein: CAVAGTSSGAEAFF. As DNA, the CDR3 is TGTGCCGTTGCCGGGACATCCTCAGGCGCTGAAGCTTTCTTT.

In DNA form, the CDR3 reads TGCGCCAGCAGCTTGGGGCCTACGGGACAGTACACCGATGAGCAGTTCTTC. Translation gives CASSLGPTGQYTDEQFF. The V call is TRBV5-1, the J call TRBJ2-1; 7 nucleotides agree with TRBD1. V trimming: 0 bases; J trimming: 8 bases; junction bases outside the gene matches: 14. CDR3 length: 17 residues. CDR1 is SGHRS and CDR2 is YFSETQ in the germline V gene. Filled out from reference TRBV5-1 and TRBJ2-1, the complete variable domain reads KAGVTQTPRYLIKTRGQQVTLSCSPISGHRSVSWYQQTPGQGLQFLFEYFSETQRNKGNFPGRFSGRQFSNSRSEMNVSTLELGDSALYLCASSLGPTGQYTDEQFFGPGTRLTVL.

This clonotype was counted only a few times. The chain employs TRBV5-6 and TRBJ2-7; D gene ambiguous. V lost 4 bases and J lost 3, with 5 bases in between. CDR1 and CDR2 (germline): SGHDT, YYEEEE. The CDR3 runs 11 residues. The DNA for the CDR3 is TGTGCCAGCAGCCACAACTACGAGCAGTACTTC. It is translated as CASSHNYEQYF.

The V call is TRBV7-6, the J call TRBJ2-5, with 14 bases identical to TRBD2. V was pared by 6 bases and J by 3 bases, with 9 bases of the junction left unmatched. CDR3 length equals 17 residues. CDR1 and CDR2 from the germline V gene are SGHVS and FNYEAQ. This CDR3 reads CASSPGLAGDSEETQYF. The CDR3 DNA reads TGTGCCAGCAGTCCGGGACTAGCGGGAGATTCAGAAGAGACCCAGTACTTC.

The chain joins TRBV12-3 or TRBV12-4 to TRBJ2-1; possibly TRBD2 for D (5 bases). The CDR3 runs to 12 residues. The V gene lost 1 base and the J gene lost 9 bases, with 7 bases spanning the gap. Here the CDR3 DNA reads TGTGCCAGCAGTTTAGAAGCGGCTGAGCAGTTCTTC. Translation gives CASSLEAAEQFF.

The table lists this clonotype with a few counts. V gene TRBV5-1 combines with J gene TRBJ2-6; D gene unclear. This CDR3 region has 18 residues. V lost 2 bases and J lost 0, with 15 bases in between. CDR1 SGHRS and CDR2 YFSETQ come from the germline V gene. Written as DNA, the CDR3 is TGCGCCAGCAGCTTCTTCGCCACACACAACTCTGGGGCCAACGTCCTGACTTTC. It codes for CASSFFATHNSGANVLTF.

This clonotype came up a few times. This chain connects TRBV29-1 to TRBJ2-4; D possibly matches TRBD1 or TRBD2 (5 bases each). The CDR3 extends over 13 amino acids. Germline CDR1 is SQVTM and CDR2 is ANQGSEA. The germline V and J ends were trimmed by 8 bases and 9 bases, with 20 bases remaining between them. The CDR3 sequence is CSFRGTGAGIQYF. The CDR3 region has the DNA TGCAGCTTTAGAGGGACCGGGGCCGGCATTCAGTACTTC.

This chain links TRBV5-4 with TRBJ1-2; 8 nucleotides line up with TRBD1. V dropped 4 bases and J dropped 4; count of bases not matched to a gene: 9. The CDR3 is 15 residues long. Looked up from germline, CDR1 is SGHNT and CDR2 is YYREEE (reference sequence). CDR3 region: CASSLGDRQRYGYTF. The CDR3 bases are TGTGCCAGCAGCCTAGGGGACAGGCAACGCTATGGCTACACCTTC.

The rearrangement joins TRBV20-1 to TRBJ2-3; 10 bases map to TRBD2. The CDR3 is 15 residues long. CDR1 and CDR2 (germline): DFQATT, SNEGSKA (reference sequence). V dropped 2 bases and J dropped 7; count of bases not matched to a gene: 9. CDR3 region: CSARTSERGGYTQYF. The DNA for the CDR3 is TGCAGTGCTAGAACCAGCGAGCGGGGGGGGTATACGCAGTATTTT.

The chain joins TRBV7-2 to TRBJ1-5; D call uncertain. CDR1 and CDR2 from the germline V gene are SGHTA and FQGNSA. The V and J ends lost 3 bases and 1 base respectively, with 10 bases between them. The CDR3 covers 15 residues. CDR3 DNA sequence: TGTGCCAGCAGCTTTGGGGTAGGGAGCAATCAGCCCCAGCATTTT. Translated, it gives CASSFGVGSNQPQHF.

This chain links TRBV18 with TRBJ2-3; no clear D gene. The germline CDR1 and CDR2 sequences are KGHSH and LQKENI. The CDR3 spans 12 residues. Trimming stripped 3 bases from V and 6 bases from J, with 7 bases between. Here the CDR3 DNA reads TGTGCCAGCTCACCGTGGGGTGATACGCAGTATTTT. As protein: CASSPWGDTQYF.